This is a list of T cell receptor beta chains from one sample in a study of T cells in Graves' hyperthyroidism and ophthalmopathy. TCRdb re-derived calls from the multiplex PCR reads in MiXCR, one entry per CDR3 protein. Among more than 550,000 distinct CDR3 sequences, 15% to 20% were seen once, and the ten largest hold about 14%. Sequenced: blood. The source is a man aged 45-60 years with Graves' hyperthyroidism. Each CDR3 is given without its conserved first and last residue.

TRBJ2-1	TRBV11-2	ASSSDSGRAGNEQF
TRBJ2-1	TRBV5-1	ASTPSGSIHNEQF
TRBJ2-5	TRBV6-1	ASSDQDRGRETQY
TRBJ2-7	TRBV19	ASSHNPGQGYEQY
TRBJ2-7	TRBV9	ASSVGASGTYEQY
TRBJ1-1	TRBV28	ASSLEQGGTEAF
TRBJ2-5	TRBV18	ASSDGQETQY
TRBJ2-3	TRBV28	ASSQTSGSKVDTQY
TRBJ2-7	TRBV2	ASSVTGYEQY
TRBJ1-1	TRBV5-1	ASSPSIGGGDAEAF
TRBJ1-1	TRBV7-9	ASSANRGRATEAF
TRBJ1-1	TRBV29-1	STDEAF
TRBJ2-1	TRBV7-9	ASRPTTSVSEQF
TRBJ1-5	TRBV2	ASSWGQGASQPQH
TRBJ2-7	TRBV20-1	SAVTDSGGYEQY
TRBJ2-5	TRBV18	ASSPPLLGQVRTQY
TRBJ2-7	TRBV6-1	ASSRAGTGAYEQY
TRBJ2-5	TRBV12-3/TRBV12-4	ASRYRVAEETQY
TRBJ2-4	TRBV28	ASSFPAAAKNIQY
TRBJ2-3	TRBV27	ASSNGLVRGTQY
TRBJ1-4	TRBV2	ASSELVKGEKLF
TRBJ2-7	TRBV5-6	ASSLERGANYEQY
TRBJ2-1	TRBV13	ASSIRQGFSYNEQF
TRBJ2-1	TRBV20-1	SAGDPAGVGQF
TRBJ2-3	TRBV19	ASSTTSGEPTDTQY
TRBJ1-4	TRBV12-3/TRBV12-4	ASSPGTGVEKLF
TRBJ2-3	TRBV18	ASSPQGATDTQY
TRBJ2-3	TRBV7-2	ASSLTGGRTDTQY
TRBJ2-3	TRBV5-1	ASSLPTGGADTQY
TRBJ2-7	TRBV13	ASSLSVGQWSSEQY
TRBJ2-7	TRBV19	ASSKGTETYEQY
TRBJ2-3	TRBV29-1	SVGEDTQY
TRBJ1-5	TRBV5-8	ASSKGQGSNQPQH
TRBJ2-3	TRBV19	ASSIGSTDTQY
TRBJ2-7	TRBV27	ASSHKGYSYEQY
TRBJ2-3	TRBV12-3/TRBV12-4	ASSGSQIPLPTDTQY
TRBJ2-7	TRBV2	ASSGRSGRSASEQY